These 5 T cell receptor beta chains share one sample of origin, sequenced in a study of blood T cell repertoires in COVID-19. Data came from immunoSEQ multiplex PCR; TCRdb stores just in-frame clones and leaves some out. The sample includes fewer than 300,000 clones, about 81% of them seen just once. The sample comprised peripheral blood. The receptors stem from a human donor with COVID-19, enrolled during active disease. The donor label of this sample is uncertain.

The chain has TRBV5-1 and TRBJ2-7, with a tentative D call TRBD2 (5 bases). The CDR3 loop spans 14 amino acids. Germline V gene lookup returns CDR1 SGHRS and CDR2 YFSETQ. The V end was cut by 2 bases, the J end by 4 bases, with 13 bases between. The CDR3 is CASSFGEIGYEQYF. The CDR3 DNA follows: TGCGCCAGCAGCTTCGGGGAGATCGGGTACGAGCAGTACTTC.

In nucleotides, the CDR3 is TGTGCCAGCAGTTTAGCGGGGTACAATGAGCAGTTCTTC. The encoded protein is CASSLAGYNEQFF. The rearrangement links TRBV6-5 to TRBJ2-1; 8 bases line up with TRBD2. V shed 4 bases and J 4 bases; nucleotides not matched to a gene: 0. The CDR3 spans 13 residues. CDR1 is MNHEY and CDR2 is SVGAGI in the germline V gene.

This clone was seen more than once but under ten times. The chain couples TRBV5-1 to TRBJ1-6; 7 bases fit TRBD1. The CDR3 loop spans 14 amino acids. The ends lost 3 bases at V and 10 bases at J; junction bases unmatched: 7. CDR1 SGHRS and CDR2 YFSETQ come from the germline V gene. The CDR3 sequence: CASSSRDSRSPLHF. The CDR3 DNA sequence: TGCGCCAGCAGCTCCCGGGACAGCCGGTCACCCCTCCACTTT.

The V gene is TRBV28, the J gene TRBJ1-3; 8 bases are a match to TRBD1. This CDR3 spans 16 amino acids. V lost 2 bases to trimming and J lost 3 bases; unmatched junction nucleotides: 6. CDR1 and CDR2 (germline): MDHEN, SYDVKM. CDR3 in amino acids: CASSLAGGSGGNTIYF. The DNA for the CDR3 is TGTGCCAGCAGTTTAGCAGGGGGCAGCGGTGGAAACACCATATATTTT.

This clone was recorded only once. The chain couples TRBV5-1 to TRBJ2-1; 9 bases are shared with TRBD1. With V trimmed by 4 bases and J by 6 bases, 8 bases remained unmatched. The CDR3 is 15 residues long. CDR1 and CDR2 from the germline V gene are SGHRS and YFSETQ. The chain's CDR3 is CASSAQGAIFNEQFF. The CDR3 DNA is TGCGCCAGCAGCGCACAGGGGGCTATTTTCAATGAGCAGTTCTTC.